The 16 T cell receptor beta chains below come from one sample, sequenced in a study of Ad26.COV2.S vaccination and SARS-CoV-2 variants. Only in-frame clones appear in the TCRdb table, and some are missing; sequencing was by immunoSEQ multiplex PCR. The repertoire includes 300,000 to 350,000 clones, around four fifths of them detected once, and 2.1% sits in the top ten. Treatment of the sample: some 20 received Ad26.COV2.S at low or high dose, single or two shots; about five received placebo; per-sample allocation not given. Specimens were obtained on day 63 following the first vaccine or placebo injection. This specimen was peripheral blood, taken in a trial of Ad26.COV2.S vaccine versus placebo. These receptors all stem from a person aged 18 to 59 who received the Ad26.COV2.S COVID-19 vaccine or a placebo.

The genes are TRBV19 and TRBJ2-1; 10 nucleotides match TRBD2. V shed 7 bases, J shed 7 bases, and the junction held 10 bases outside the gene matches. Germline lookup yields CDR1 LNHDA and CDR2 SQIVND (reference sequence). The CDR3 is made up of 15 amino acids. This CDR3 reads CASIAGGTTTNEQFF. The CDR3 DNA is TGTGCCAGTATAGCGGGGGGAACTACTACAAATGAGCAGTTCTTC.

The DNA for the CDR3 is TGTGCCAGCAGTCCCCTTGGCTCTGGGGAGAATCAGCCCCAGCATTTT. It translates to CASSPLGSGENQPQHF. The chain combines TRBV27 with TRBJ1-5; the D is unclear. The V and J ends lost 5 bases and 4 bases respectively, with 18 bases between them. From germline, CDR1 is MNHEY and CDR2 SMNVEV (reference sequence). The CDR3 sequence is 16 residues long.

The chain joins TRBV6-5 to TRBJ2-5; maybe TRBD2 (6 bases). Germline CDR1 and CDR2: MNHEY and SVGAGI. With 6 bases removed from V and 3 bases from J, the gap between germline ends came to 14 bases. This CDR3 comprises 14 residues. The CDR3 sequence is CASRLGGGKETQYF. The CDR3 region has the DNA TGTGCCAGCAGATTGGGGGGAGGCAAAGAGACCCAGTACTTC.

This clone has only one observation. Here the CDR3 reads CASSLALGRQYNEQFF. The CDR3 coding sequence is TGCGCCAGCAGCTTGGCCCTGGGCCGCCAATACAATGAGCAGTTCTTC. The rearrangement uses TRBV5-1 and TRBJ2-1; the D is unclear. In germline, CDR1 is SGHRS, CDR2 YFSETQ. This CDR3 comprises 16 residues. Trimming left V 0 bases short and J 4 bases short, with 14 bases between.

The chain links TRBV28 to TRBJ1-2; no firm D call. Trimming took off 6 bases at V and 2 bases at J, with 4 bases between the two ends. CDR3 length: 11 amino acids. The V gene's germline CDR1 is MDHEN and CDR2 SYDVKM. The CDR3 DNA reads TGTGCCAGCAGGGACAACTATGGCTACACCTTC. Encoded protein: CASRDNYGYTF.

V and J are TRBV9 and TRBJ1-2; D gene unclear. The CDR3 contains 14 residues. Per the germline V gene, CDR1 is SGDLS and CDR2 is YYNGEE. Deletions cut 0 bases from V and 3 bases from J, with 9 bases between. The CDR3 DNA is TGTGCCAGCAGCGTAGGCAGCTCCCACTATGGCTACACCTTC. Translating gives CASSVGSSHYGYTF.

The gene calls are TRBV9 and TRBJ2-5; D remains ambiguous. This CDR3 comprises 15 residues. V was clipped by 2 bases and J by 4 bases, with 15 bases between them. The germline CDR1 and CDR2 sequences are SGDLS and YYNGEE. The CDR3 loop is CASSVDLEPVETQYF. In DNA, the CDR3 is TGTGCCAGCAGCGTGGATCTGGAGCCGGTAGAGACCCAGTACTTC.

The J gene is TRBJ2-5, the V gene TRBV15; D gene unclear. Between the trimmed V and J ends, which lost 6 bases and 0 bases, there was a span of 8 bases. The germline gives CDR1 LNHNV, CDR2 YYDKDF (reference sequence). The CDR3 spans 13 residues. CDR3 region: CATRLYDQETQYF. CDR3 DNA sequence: TGTGCCACCAGGTTATACGACCAAGAGACCCAGTACTTC.

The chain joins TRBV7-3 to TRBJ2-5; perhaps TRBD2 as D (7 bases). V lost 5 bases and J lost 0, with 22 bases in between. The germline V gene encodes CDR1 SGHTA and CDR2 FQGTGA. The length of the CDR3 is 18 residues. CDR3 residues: CASSLRGGSWPNQETQYF. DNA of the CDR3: TGTGCCAGCAGCCTTAGGGGGGGCTCGTGGCCGAACCAAGAGACCCAGTACTTC.

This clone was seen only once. The CDR3 loop is CASSLGRFSYEQYF. The CDR3 nucleotides are TGTGCCAGCAGTCTGGGCAGGTTCTCCTACGAGCAGTACTTC. The chain joins TRBV28 to TRBJ2-7; no clear D gene. The germline V and J ends were trimmed by 5 bases and 0 bases, with 11 bases remaining between them. The CDR3 runs to 14 residues. Germline loops: CDR1 MDHEN, CDR2 SYDVKM.

CDR3 bases: TGTGCCAGCAGCCATTCACAGCGGGGAACAGATACGCAGTATTTT. This translates into CASSHSQRGTDTQYF. V usage is TRBV4-2 and J usage is TRBJ2-3; 7 positions match TRBD2. With 3 bases clipped from V and 3 bases from J, the junction kept 6 bases outside the gene matches. This CDR3 has 15 amino acids. Germline V gene lookup returns CDR1 LGHNA and CDR2 YNFKEQ.

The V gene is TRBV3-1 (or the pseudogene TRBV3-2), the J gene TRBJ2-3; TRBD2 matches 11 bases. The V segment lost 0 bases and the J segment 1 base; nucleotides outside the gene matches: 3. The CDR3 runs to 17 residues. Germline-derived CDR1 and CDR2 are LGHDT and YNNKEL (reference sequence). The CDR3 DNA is TGTGCCAGCAGCCAAGAACTAGCGGGGGCGGGCACAGATACGCAGTATTTT. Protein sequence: CASSQELAGAGTDTQYF.

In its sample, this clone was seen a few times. The CDR3: CASSLDFSGNTIYF. The CDR3 nucleotides are TGTGCCAGCAGCTTAGATTTCTCTGGAAACACCATATATTTT. V gene TRBV11-2 combines with J gene TRBJ1-3; no clear D gene. The CDR3 contains 14 residues. The V and J ends lost 0 bases and 0 bases respectively, with 3 bases between them. Germline assignment: CDR1 SGHAT and CDR2 FQNNGV.

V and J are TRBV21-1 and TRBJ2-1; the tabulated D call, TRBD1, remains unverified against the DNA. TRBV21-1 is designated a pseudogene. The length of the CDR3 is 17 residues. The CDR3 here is CASSEDRPYVSYNEQFF. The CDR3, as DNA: TGTGCCAGCAGCGAAGACAGGCCATACGTATCCTACAATGAGCAGTTCTTC.

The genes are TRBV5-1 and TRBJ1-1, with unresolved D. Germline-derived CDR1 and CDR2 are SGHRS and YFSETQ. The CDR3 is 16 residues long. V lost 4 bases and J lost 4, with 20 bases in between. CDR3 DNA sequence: TGCGCCAGCAGCGCTGGACGCCCCCTTGGGAGCACTGAAGCTTTCTTT. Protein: CASSAGRPLGSTEAFF.

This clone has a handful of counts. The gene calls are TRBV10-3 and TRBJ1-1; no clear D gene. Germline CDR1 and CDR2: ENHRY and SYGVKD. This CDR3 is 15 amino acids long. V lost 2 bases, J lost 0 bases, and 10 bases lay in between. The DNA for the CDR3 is TGTGCCATCAGTGAGCCCATGACACTGAACACTGAAGCTTTCTTT. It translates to CAISEPMTLNTEAFF.